The 20 T cell receptor beta chains below all came from one sample that was sequenced in a study of a mutant IDH1 vaccine in newly diagnosed glioma. Time point indicated: week 35, safety follow-up. Each vaccine dose was 300 ug of mutant IDH1 20-mer peptide, with topical imiquimod. Here immunoSEQ multiplex PCR was the method, and the copy in TCRdb shows in-frame clones only, minus some. Altogether roughly 26,000 clones are present, 75% to 90% being singletons, with the ten largest covering around 31%. Their antigen targets remain unknown. Sequenced material: PBMCs, taken from a glioma patient whose treatment included an IDH1 peptide vaccine. The receptors originated from a man aged 25 to 40 with glioma.

This rearrangement joins TRBV19 to TRBJ2-7, with 10 bases fitting TRBD1. In germline, CDR1 is LNHDA, CDR2 SQIVND (reference sequence). V lost 1 base and J lost 1; bases outside the gene matches: 7. The CDR3 contains 17 residues. CDR3 DNA sequence: TGTGCCAGTAGTATAGTCGAACCGGGACAGGGGTCCTACGAGCAGTACTTC. Residues: CASSIVEPGQGSYEQYF.

The chain is built from TRBV20-1 and TRBJ2-3, with D unclear. This CDR3 is built from 11 residues. Germline CDR1 DFQATT, CDR2 SNEGSKA (reference sequence). V was pared by 0 bases and J by 7 bases, with 5 bases between. The CDR3 region has the DNA TGCAGTGCTAGAGATTTGAATACGCAGTATTTT. Protein sequence: CSARDLNTQYF.

This clone occurred a few times. The chain combines TRBV5-1 with TRBJ1-1, with D possibly being TRBD1 (5 bases). The CDR3 has 8 amino acids. In germline, CDR1 is SGHRS, CDR2 YFSETQ. The CDR3 spells CPGGEAFF. In DNA, the CDR3 is TGCCCCGGGGGTGAAGCTTTCTTT.

The rearrangement uses TRBV2 and TRBJ2-2; D is unclear. Trimming pared 8 bases from V and 6 bases from J, leaving 10 bases between. The germline CDR1 and CDR2 sequences are SNHLY and FYNNEI. This CDR3 has 12 residues. CDR3 nucleotide sequence: TGTGCCAGCCGGCAGTACTCCGGGGAGCTGTTTTTT. Translated, it gives CASRQYSGELFF.

The chain has TRBV7-9 and TRBJ2-3; perhaps TRBD2 as D (6 bases). Germline V gene data show CDR1 as SEHNR and CDR2 as FQNEAQ (reference sequence). Trimming shortened V by 5 bases and J by 0 bases, and 12 bases separated the two germline ends. The CDR3 consists of 15 residues. The CDR3 spells CASSPRRASTDTQYF. CDR3 in DNA: TGTGCCAGCAGCCCCAGGAGGGCTAGCACAGATACGCAGTATTTT.

Only a few counts were recorded for this clone. The chain joins TRBV5-4 to TRBJ1-4; D remains ambiguous. With 4 bases removed from V and 5 bases from J, the gap between germline ends came to 12 bases. This CDR3 has 14 amino acids. Germline V lookup: CDR1 SGHNT, CDR2 YYREEE (reference sequence). The CDR3 sequence: CASSIPGGNEKLFF. The CDR3 DNA sequence: TGTGCCAGCAGCATCCCTGGTGGGAATGAAAAACTGTTTTTT.

The sample holds one count of this clone. In DNA, the CDR3 is TGTGCCAGTAGTAGCAGCCGGGGTCTTGAGCAGTTCTTC. The encoded protein is CASSSSRGLEQFF. This chain uses TRBV19 with TRBJ2-1, with D possibly matching TRBD2 (5 bases). CDR3 length: 13 residues. CDR1 and CDR2 from the germline V gene are LNHDA and SQIVND (reference sequence). Trimming left V 4 bases short and J 9 bases short, with 13 bases between.

V usage is TRBV18 and J usage is TRBJ1-2, with 7 bases aligning to TRBD1. With 3 bases clipped from V and 5 bases from J, the junction kept 9 bases outside the gene matches. Germline values: CDR1 KGHSH, CDR2 LQKENI. CDR3 length: 15 residues. CDR3: CASSPTGASPYGYTF. The CDR3 DNA reads as TGTGCCAGCTCACCTACAGGGGCCTCCCCTTATGGCTACACCTTC.

In its sample, this clone was seen once. The chain links TRBV6-5 to TRBJ1-2; no firm D call. The V end was cut by 10 bases, the J end by 3 bases, with 18 bases between. Germline CDR1 and CDR2: MNHEY and SVGAGI. The CDR3 is 14 residues long. The CDR3 DNA is TGTGCCACCAAGGGCCGAGACGGGCACTATGGCTACACCTTC. As protein: CATKGRDGHYGYTF.

The chain links TRBV2 to TRBJ2-5; 9 bases line up with TRBD2. The trim removed 0 bases at V and 9 bases at J, leaving 8 bases unmatched. The CDR3 length is 15 residues. Germline V gene lookup returns CDR1 SNHLY and CDR2 FYNNEI. CDR3: CASSEAASGEGAQYF. In nucleotides, the CDR3 is TGTGCCAGCAGTGAAGCGGCTAGCGGGGAAGGGGCCCAGTACTTC. Looking up the rest from reference TRBV2 and TRBJ2-5 gives the full variable domain: EPEVTQTPSHQVTQMGQEVILRCVPISNHLYFYWYRQILGQKVEFLVSFYNNEISEKSEIFDDQFSVERPDGSNFTLKIRSTKLEDSAMYFCASSEAASGEGAQYFGPGTRLLVL.

The V and J genes are TRBV7-9 and TRBJ1-2; D possibly corresponds to TRBD1 (5 bases). The germline V and J ends were trimmed by 3 bases and 0 bases, with 8 bases remaining between them. CDR3 length: 14 residues. The germline V gene has CDR1 SEHNR and CDR2 FQNEAQ (reference sequence). The CDR3: CASSFGTSNYGYTF. DNA of the CDR3: TGTGCCAGCAGCTTTGGGACCTCTAACTATGGCTACACCTTC.

The V gene is TRBV30, the J gene TRBJ2-2; maybe TRBD1 (5 bases). The CDR3 contains 13 residues. In germline, CDR1 is GTSNPN, CDR2 SVGIG (reference sequence). The V end lost 8 bases, the J end lost 5 bases, and 15 bases lay between the germline ends. DNA of the CDR3: TGTGCCCTGCGCGGCAGGGAAACCGGGGAGCTGTTTTTT. The encoded protein is CALRGRETGELFF.

This clone appeared a few times. The chain is built from TRBV7-8 and TRBJ2-3; TRBD2 agrees at 10 bases. Trimming cost V 5 bases and J 4 bases; bases outside gene matches: 9. The CDR3 runs to 16 residues. The germline CDR1 and CDR2 sequences are SGHVS and FQNEAQ. The CDR3 sequence: CASSPRSGGASDTQYF. Here the CDR3 DNA reads TGTGCCAGCAGCCCGCGAAGCGGGGGGGCTTCAGATACGCAGTATTTT.

This rearrangement joins TRBV5-4 to TRBJ2-3; 7 bases match TRBD1. CDR3 length: 14 residues. V gave up 1 base and J gave up 8 bases; unmatched junction bases: 7. CDR1 is SGHNT and CDR2 is YYREEE in the germline V gene (reference sequence). The CDR3 DNA reads TGTGCCAGCAGCTTGTCAGGGGGTCGAGCTACGCAGTATTTT. Protein: CASSLSGGRATQYF. The full variable domain, with the rest looked up from reference TRBV5-4 and TRBJ2-3, is ETGVTQSPTHLIKTRGQQVTLRCSSQSGHNTVSWYQQALGQGPQFIFQYYREEENGRGNFPPRFSGLQFPNYSSELNVNALELDDSALYLCASSLSGGRATQYFGPGTRLTVL.

V is TRBV27 and J is TRBJ1-2; D ambiguous. The length of the CDR3 is 14 residues. The germline CDR1 and CDR2 sequences are MNHEY and SMNVEV (reference sequence). V lost 4 bases, J lost 0 bases, and 9 bases lay in between. This CDR3 is CASSYRESNYGYTF. For the CDR3, the DNA is TGTGCCAGCAGTTACCGGGAATCTAACTATGGCTACACCTTC.

The chain carries TRBV5-1 and TRBJ2-7; possible D gene TRBD1, 6 bases. The germline gives CDR1 SGHRS, CDR2 YFSETQ. The CDR3 consists of 16 residues. V was trimmed by 0 bases and J by 4 bases, leaving 17 bases between them. The DNA of the CDR3 is TGCGCCAGCAGCTTGGAGGGCAGGGGCCCTCCTTACGAGCAGTACTTC. The encoded protein is CASSLEGRGPPYEQYF.

V is TRBV27 and J is TRBJ1-1; D remains ambiguous. The CDR3 is made up of 13 amino acids. Between the trimmed V and J ends, which lost 4 bases and 7 bases, there was a span of 13 bases. Germline V lookup: CDR1 MNHEY, CDR2 SMNVEV (reference sequence). This CDR3 is CASSWTPEIEAFF. Written as DNA, the CDR3 is TGTGCCAGCAGTTGGACTCCTGAGATTGAAGCTTTCTTT.

This clone was found once. J is TRBJ1-6 and V is TRBV5-1; TRBD1 matches at 9 bases. Per germline, CDR1 SGHRS and CDR2 YFSETQ. After removal of 5 bases from V and 7 bases from J, the junction contained 7 bases not matched to a gene. The CDR3 is 15 amino acids. CDR3 DNA sequence: TGCGCCAGCAGTACCGGGACAGGGCTGAATTCACCCCTCCACTTT. This codes for CASSTGTGLNSPLHF.

Only a few counts were recorded for this clone. The J gene is TRBJ1-6, the V gene TRBV6-5; the match to TRBD1 covers 8 bases. Germline values: CDR1 MNHEY, CDR2 SVGAGI. The CDR3 is made up of 15 amino acids. V lost 5 bases to trimming and J lost 4 bases; unmatched junction nucleotides: 4. The CDR3 region has the DNA TGTGCCAGCAGTCCAGGGGGCTCTTATAATTCACCCCTCCACTTT. It is translated as CASSPGGSYNSPLHF.

Here the CDR3 reads CAISDPTGDHMNTEAFF. DNA of the CDR3: TGTGCCATCAGTGACCCAACAGGAGACCACATGAACACTGAAGCTTTCTTT. The V and J genes are TRBV10-3 and TRBJ1-1; tentatively, D is TRBD1 (5 bases). V lost 3 bases to trimming and J lost 0 bases, with 17 bases between them. The CDR3 consists of 17 residues. Germline V CDR1 and CDR2: ENHRY, SYGVKD.